Below, 7 T cell receptor beta chains from the same sample are listed, as sequenced in a study of tumor-infiltrating lymphocytes in primary liver carcinoma. Total RNA amounting to 500 ng was the source from which TCR beta cDNA was made with a constant-region primer. Slightly modified ARM-PCR served as the procedure for the TCR beta libraries. These libraries came from three rounds of nested multiplex PCR. Use of TRBV1-TRBV30 forward primers with a C-beta reverse primer characterized the first two PCR rounds, which lasted roughly 11 cycles each. Using its own MiXCR run on the multiplex PCR reads, TCRdb lists one record per CDR3 protein. The table lists about 330,000 distinct CDR3 sequences, about 65% of them singletons. Germline DNA was extracted too, while blood RNA derived from unsorted whole blood. The sample was peripheral blood. Source of these receptors: a man aged 35 to 55 with primary liver carcinoma and hepatitis B virus infection.

The chain links TRBV11-2 to TRBJ2-5; D is perhaps TRBD2 (5 bases). Germline CDR1 is SGHAT and CDR2 is FQNNGV. This CDR3 has 13 amino acids. V was pared by 6 bases and J by 6 bases, with 14 bases between. The CDR3 region is CASRNSWRQTQYF. CDR3 in DNA: TGTGCCAGCAGAAATAGTTGGAGGCAGACCCAGTACTTC.

About this clonotype: At one of its ends the junction is not consistent with the germline gene, which may arise from a read error. This chain joins TRBV6-6 and TRBJ2-1; D may match TRBD1 or TRBD2 (5 bases each). The CDR3 has 14 residues. Germline lookup yields CDR1 MNHNY and CDR2 SVGAGI (reference sequence). The CDR3 sequence is CASSYGTADNEQLF. Written as DNA, the CDR3 is TGTGCCAGCAGTTACGGGACGGCAGACAATGAGCAGTTATTC.

The genes are TRBV28 and TRBJ2-2; D is unclear. Germline CDR1 and CDR2: MDHEN and SYDVKM. CDR3 length: 15 residues. V lost 3 bases, J lost 3 bases, and 11 bases lay in between. The CDR3 loop reads CASSFEAGYTGELFF. As DNA, the CDR3 is TGTGCCAGCAGTTTTGAGGCAGGTTACACCGGGGAGCTGTTTTTT.

The chain combines TRBV6-2 or TRBV6-3 with TRBJ2-1; 12 bases map to TRBD2. There are 19 residues in the CDR3. In germline, CDR1 is MNHEY, CDR2 SVGEGT. V shed 7 bases and J 2 bases; nucleotides not matched to a gene: 15. CDR3 DNA: TGTGCCAGCAATCCTGTAACCCTAGCGGGAGGGACCCCCTACAATGAGCAGTTCTTC. Translating gives CASNPVTLAGGTPYNEQFF.

Concerning this clonotype: Without the conserved terminal phenylalanine or tryptophan, this CDR3 likely stems from a read error. The rearrangement joins TRBV28 to TRBJ1-1, with a weak D call TRBD1 (5 bases). Germline CDR1 is MDHEN and CDR2 is SYDVKM. CDR3 length: 15 residues. V was shortened by 2 bases and J by 0 bases, with 10 bases between the two germline ends. CDR3 amino acids: CASSLAGTVNTEAFS. The CDR3 bases are TGTGCCAGCAGTTTAGCGGGGACGGTGAACACTGAAGCTTTCTCT.

Regarding this clonotype: A much bigger clone sits one base away, suggesting this may be a read error. The chain uses TRBV10-2 and TRBJ2-1, with 9 bases aligning to TRBD2. The J segment lost 6 bases and the V segment lost 6 bases, leaving 9 bases of the junction unmatched. In germline, CDR1 is WSHSY, CDR2 SAAADI. The CDR3 runs 15 residues. The CDR3, as DNA: TGCGCCAGCAGGACTAGCGGCCGGTATAGCAATGAGCAGTTCTTC. Translation: CASRTSGRYSNEQFF.

As for this clonotype: Compared with germline, one end of the junction differs, possibly owing to a read error. The CDR3 DNA sequence: TGTGCCAGCAGCTTTGAGGGAGGGGGTAGTAACTATGGCTGCACCTTC. This translates into CASSFEGGGSNYGCTF. The chain is built from TRBV7-9 and TRBJ1-2; D is possibly TRBD1 (6 bases). In germline, CDR1 is SEHNR, CDR2 FQNEAQ (reference sequence). The CDR3 is made up of 16 amino acids. The variable domain in full, completed from reference TRBV7-9 and TRBJ1-2, reads DTGVSQNPRHKITKRGQNVTFRCDPISEHNRLYWYRQTLGQGPEFLTYFQNEAQLEKSRLLSDRFSAERPKGSFSTLEIQRTEQGDSAMYLCASSFEGGGSNYGCTFGSGTRLTVV.